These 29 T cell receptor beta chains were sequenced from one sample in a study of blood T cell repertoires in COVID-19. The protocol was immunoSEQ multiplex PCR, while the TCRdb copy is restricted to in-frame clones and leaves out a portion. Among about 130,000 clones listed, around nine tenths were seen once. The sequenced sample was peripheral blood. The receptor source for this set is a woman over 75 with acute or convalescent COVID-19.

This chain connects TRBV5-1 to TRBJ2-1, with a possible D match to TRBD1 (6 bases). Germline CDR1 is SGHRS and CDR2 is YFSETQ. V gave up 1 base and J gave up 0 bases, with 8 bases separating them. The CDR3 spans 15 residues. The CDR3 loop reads CASSLTGLSYNEQFF. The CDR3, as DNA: TGCGCCAGCAGCTTGACAGGGCTCTCCTACAATGAGCAGTTCTTC.

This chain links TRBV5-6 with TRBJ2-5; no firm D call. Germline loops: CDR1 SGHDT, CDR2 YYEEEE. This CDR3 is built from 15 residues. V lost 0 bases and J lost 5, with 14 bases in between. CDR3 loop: CASSLAPIPRETQYF. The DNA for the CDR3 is TGTGCCAGCAGCTTGGCCCCAATCCCACGGGAGACCCAGTACTTC.

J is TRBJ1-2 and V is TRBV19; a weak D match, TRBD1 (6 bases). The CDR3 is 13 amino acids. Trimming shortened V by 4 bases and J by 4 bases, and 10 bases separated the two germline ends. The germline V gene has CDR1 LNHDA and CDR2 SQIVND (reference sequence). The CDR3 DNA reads TGTGCCAGTAGTACTGGACAGATCTATGGCTACACCTTC. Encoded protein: CASSTGQIYGYTF. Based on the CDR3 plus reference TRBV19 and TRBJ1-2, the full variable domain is DGGITQSPKYLFRKEGQNVTLSCEQNLNHDAMYWYRQDPGQGLRLIYYSQIVNDFQKGDIAEGYSVSREKKESFPLTVTSAQKNPTAFYLCASSTGQIYGYTFGSGTRLTVV.

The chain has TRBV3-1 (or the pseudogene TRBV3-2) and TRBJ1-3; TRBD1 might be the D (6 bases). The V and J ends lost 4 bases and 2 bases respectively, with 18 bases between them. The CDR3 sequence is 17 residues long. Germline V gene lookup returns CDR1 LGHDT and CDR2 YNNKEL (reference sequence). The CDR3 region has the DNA TGTGCCAGCAGCCCCGGACAGTTCCACACTCCTGGAAACACCATATATTTT. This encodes CASSPGQFHTPGNTIYF.

The CDR3 DNA is TGTGCCAACGCACCGGGACAGGACATAGGGGAGCAGTACTTC. Residues: CANAPGQDIGEQYF. V and J are TRBV19 and TRBJ2-7; TRBD1 aligns across 8 bases. Unmatched junction bases numbered 15, after V lost 10 bases and J lost 7 bases. Germline V gives CDR1 LNHDA, CDR2 SQIVND (reference sequence). The CDR3 extends over 14 amino acids.

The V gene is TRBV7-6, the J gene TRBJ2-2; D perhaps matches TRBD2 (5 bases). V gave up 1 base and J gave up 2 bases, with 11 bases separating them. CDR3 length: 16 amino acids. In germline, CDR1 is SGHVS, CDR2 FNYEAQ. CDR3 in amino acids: CASSLVSGFNTGELFF. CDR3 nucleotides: TGTGCCAGCAGCTTAGTTTCGGGGTTTAACACCGGGGAGCTGTTTTTT.

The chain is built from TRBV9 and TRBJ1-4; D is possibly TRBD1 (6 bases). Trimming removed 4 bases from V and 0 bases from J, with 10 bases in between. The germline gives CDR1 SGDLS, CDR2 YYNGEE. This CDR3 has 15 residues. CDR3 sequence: CASSSGTTTNEKLFF. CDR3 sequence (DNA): TGTGCCAGCAGCTCTGGGACAACAACTAATGAAAAACTGTTTTTT.

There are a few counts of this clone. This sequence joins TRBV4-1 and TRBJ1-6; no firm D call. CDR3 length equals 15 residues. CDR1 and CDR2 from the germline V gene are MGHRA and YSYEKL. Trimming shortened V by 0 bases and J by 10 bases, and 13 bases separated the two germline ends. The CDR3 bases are TGCGCCAGCAGCCAAGACGTCCAGGCGCGCTCACCCCTCCACTTT. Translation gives CASSQDVQARSPLHF.

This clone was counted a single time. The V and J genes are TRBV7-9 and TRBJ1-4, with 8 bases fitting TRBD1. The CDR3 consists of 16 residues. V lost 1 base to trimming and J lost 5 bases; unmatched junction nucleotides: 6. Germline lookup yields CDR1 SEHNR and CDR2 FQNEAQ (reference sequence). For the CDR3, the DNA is TGTGCCAGCAGCTTAGACCGGACAGGGCCGAATGAAAAACTGTTTTTT. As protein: CASSLDRTGPNEKLFF.

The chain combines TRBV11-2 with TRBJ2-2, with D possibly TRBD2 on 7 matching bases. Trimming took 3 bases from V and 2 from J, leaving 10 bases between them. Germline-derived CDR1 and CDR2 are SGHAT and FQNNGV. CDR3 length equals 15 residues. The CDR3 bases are TGTGCCAGCAGCTTCACGGGGGGCAACACCGGGGAGCTGTTTTTT. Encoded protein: CASSFTGGNTGELFF.

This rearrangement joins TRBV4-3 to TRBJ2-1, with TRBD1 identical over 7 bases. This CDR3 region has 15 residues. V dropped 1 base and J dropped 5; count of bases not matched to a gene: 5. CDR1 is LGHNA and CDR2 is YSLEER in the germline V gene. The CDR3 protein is CASSQGSGTDNEQFF. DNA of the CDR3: TGCGCCAGCAGCCAAGGCTCCGGGACAGACAATGAGCAGTTCTTC.

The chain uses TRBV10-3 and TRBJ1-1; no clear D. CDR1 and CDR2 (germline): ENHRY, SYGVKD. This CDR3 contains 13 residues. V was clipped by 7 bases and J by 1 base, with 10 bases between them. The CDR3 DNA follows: TGTGCCATCAAACCCACAGAGAACACTGAAGCTTTCTTT. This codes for CAIKPTENTEAFF.

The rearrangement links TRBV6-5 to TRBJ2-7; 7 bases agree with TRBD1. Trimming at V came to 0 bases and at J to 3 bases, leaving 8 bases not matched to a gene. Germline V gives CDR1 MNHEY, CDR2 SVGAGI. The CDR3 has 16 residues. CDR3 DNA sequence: TGTGCCAGCAGTTACTCCCAGGGGGTAACGCTCTACGAGCAGTACTTC. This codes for CASSYSQGVTLYEQYF.

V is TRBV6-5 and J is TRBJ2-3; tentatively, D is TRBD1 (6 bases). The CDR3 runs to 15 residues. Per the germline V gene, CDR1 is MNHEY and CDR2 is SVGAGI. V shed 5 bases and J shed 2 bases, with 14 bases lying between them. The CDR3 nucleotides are TGTGCCAGCAGTCGCAGGGGTTCGGTCACAGATACGCAGTATTTT. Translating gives CASSRRGSVTDTQYF.

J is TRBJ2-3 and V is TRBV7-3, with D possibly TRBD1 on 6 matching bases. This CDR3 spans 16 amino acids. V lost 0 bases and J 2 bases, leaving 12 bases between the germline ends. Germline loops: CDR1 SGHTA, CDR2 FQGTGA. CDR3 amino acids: CASSLTRGPDTDTQYF. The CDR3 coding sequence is TGTGCCAGCAGCTTAACCAGGGGCCCCGACACAGATACGCAGTATTTT. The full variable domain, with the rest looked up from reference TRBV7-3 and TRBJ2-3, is GAGVSQTPSNKVTEKGKYVELRCDPISGHTALYWYRQSLGQGPEFLIYFQGTGAADDSGLPNDRFFAVRPEGSVSTLKIQRTERGDSAVYLCASSLTRGPDTDTQYFGPGTRLTVL.

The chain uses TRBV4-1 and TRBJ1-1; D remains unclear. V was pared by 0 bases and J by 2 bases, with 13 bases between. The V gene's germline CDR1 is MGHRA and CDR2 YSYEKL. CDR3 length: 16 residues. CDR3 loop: CASSQDSGRGNTEAFF. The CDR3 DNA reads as TGCGCCAGCAGCCAAGATAGTGGGAGAGGAAACACTGAAGCTTTCTTT.

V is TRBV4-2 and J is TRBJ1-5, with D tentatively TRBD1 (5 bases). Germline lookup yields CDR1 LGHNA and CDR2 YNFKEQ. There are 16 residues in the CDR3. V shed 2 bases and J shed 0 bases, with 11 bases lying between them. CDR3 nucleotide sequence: TGTGCCAGCAGCCAAAGGGCGGGGGATAGCAATCAGCCCCAGCATTTT. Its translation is CASSQRAGDSNQPQHF.

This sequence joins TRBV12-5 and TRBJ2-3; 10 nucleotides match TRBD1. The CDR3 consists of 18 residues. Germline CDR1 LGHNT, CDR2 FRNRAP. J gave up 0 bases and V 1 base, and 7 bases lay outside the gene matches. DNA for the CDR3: TGTGCTAGTGGTTTGGCCCCGACAGGGGGCCCTAGCACAGATACGCAGTATTTT. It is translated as CASGLAPTGGPSTDTQYF.

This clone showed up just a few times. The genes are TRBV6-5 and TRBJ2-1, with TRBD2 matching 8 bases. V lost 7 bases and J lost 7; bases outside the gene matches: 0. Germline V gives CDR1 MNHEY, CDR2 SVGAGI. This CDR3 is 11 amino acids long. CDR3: CASTSGNEQFF. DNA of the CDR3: TGTGCCAGCACTAGCGGGAATGAGCAGTTCTTC.

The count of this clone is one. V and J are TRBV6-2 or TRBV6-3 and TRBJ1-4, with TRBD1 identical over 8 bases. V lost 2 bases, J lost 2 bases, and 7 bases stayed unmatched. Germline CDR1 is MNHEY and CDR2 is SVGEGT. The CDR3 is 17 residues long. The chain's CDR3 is CASSYKVGDRTNEKLFF. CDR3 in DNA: TGTGCCAGCAGTTACAAGGTGGGGGACAGGACTAATGAAAAACTGTTTTTT.

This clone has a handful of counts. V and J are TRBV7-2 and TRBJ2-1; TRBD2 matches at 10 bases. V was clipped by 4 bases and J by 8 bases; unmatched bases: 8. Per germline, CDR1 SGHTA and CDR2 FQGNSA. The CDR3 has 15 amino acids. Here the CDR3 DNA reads TGTGCCAGCAGCTCTCCTAGCGGGAGAGGCGATGAGCAGTTCTTC. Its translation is CASSSPSGRGDEQFF.

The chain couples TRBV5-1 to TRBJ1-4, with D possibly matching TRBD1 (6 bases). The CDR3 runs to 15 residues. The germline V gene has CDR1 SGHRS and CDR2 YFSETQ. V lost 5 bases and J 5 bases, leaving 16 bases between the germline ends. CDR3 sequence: CASRYSGTQNEKLFF. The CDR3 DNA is TGCGCCAGCAGATATTCCGGGACACAGAATGAAAAACTGTTTTTT.

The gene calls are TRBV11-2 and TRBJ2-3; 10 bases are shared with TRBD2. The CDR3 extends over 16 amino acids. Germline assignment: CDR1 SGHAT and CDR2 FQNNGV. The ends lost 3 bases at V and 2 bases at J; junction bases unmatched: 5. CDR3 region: CASSFTSGVPTDTQYF. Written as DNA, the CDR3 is TGTGCCAGCAGCTTCACTAGCGGGGTCCCCACAGATACGCAGTATTTT.

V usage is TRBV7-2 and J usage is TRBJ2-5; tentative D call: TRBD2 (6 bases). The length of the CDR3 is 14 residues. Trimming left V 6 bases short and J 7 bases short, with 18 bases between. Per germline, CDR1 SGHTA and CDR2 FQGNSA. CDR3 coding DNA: TGTGCCAGCAGTAGCGGTGGTTCTGGGGGGACCCAGTACTTC. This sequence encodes CASSSGGSGGTQYF.

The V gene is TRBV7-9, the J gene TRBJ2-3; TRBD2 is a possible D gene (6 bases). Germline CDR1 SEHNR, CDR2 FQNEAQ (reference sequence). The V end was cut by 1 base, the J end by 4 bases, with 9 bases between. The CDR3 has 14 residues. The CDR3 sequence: CASSLDGSSDTQYF. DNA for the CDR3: TGTGCCAGCAGCTTAGACGGGAGCTCAGATACGCAGTATTTT.

CDR3: CASSIDSGGYNEQFF. The CDR3 DNA follows: TGTGCCAGCAGCATAGACAGTGGGGGGTACAATGAGCAGTTCTTC. The chain combines TRBV9 with TRBJ2-1; weak D call: TRBD2 (6 bases). Germline V CDR1 and CDR2: SGDLS, YYNGEE. The V end was cut by 4 bases, the J end by 4 bases, with 15 bases between. CDR3 length: 15 amino acids.

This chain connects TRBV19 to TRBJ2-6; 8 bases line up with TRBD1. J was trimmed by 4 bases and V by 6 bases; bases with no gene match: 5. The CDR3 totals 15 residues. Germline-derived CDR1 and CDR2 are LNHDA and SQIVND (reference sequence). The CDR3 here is CASSVTGVGANVLTF. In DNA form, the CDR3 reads TGTGCCAGTAGCGTGACAGGGGTCGGGGCCAACGTCCTGACTTTC.

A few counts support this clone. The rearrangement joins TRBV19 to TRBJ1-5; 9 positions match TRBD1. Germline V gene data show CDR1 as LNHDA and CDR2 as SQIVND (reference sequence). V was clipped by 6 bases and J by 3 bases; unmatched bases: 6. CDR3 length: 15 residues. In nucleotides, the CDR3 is TGTGCCAGTAGGGACAGGGGATCGGACAATCAGCCCCAGCATTTT. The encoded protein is CASRDRGSDNQPQHF.

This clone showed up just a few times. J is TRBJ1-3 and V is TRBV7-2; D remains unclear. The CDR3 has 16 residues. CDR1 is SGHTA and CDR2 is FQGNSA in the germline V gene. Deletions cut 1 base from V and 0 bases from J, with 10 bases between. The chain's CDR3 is CASSLVEISSGNTIYF. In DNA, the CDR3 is TGTGCCAGCAGCTTAGTAGAGATTAGCTCTGGAAACACCATATATTTT.